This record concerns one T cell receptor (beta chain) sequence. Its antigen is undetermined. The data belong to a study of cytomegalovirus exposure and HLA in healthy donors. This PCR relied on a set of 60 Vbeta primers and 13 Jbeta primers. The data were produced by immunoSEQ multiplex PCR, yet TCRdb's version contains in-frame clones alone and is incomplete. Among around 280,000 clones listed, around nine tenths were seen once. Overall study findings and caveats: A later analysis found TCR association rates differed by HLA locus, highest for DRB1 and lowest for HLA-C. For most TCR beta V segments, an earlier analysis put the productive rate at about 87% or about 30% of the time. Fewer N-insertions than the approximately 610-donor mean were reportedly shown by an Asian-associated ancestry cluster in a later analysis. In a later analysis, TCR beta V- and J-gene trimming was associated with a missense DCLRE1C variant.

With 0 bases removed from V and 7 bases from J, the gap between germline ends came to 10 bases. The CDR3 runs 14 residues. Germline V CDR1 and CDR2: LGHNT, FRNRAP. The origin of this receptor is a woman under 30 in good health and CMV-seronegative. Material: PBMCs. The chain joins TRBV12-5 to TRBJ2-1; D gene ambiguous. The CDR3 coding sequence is TGTGCTAGTGGTTTGGTGGCAGGTCGAAATGAGCAGTTCTTC. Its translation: CASGLVAGRNEQFF.